One and the same sample provided the 14 T cell receptor beta chains below, sequenced in a study of T cells in Graves' hyperthyroidism and ophthalmopathy. TCR beta CDR3 regions were amplified from RNA. First-round RT-PCR targeting the TCR CDR3 was performed with the HTBI primer set. TCRdb re-called the multiplex PCR reads with MiXCR, one entry per CDR3 protein. The sample consists of 500,000 to 550,000 distinct CDR3 sequences, less than 25% of them appearing once. Specimen: blood. These receptors were taken from a man aged 18 to 29 with Graves' hyperthyroidism.

The chain uses TRBV18 and TRBJ2-5; 7 positions match TRBD2. Germline CDR1 reads KGHSH; CDR2 reads LQKENI. CDR3 length: 16 amino acids. Trimming removed 8 bases from V and 6 bases from J; junction bases left unmatched: 18. As DNA, the CDR3 is TGTGCCAGCACACGTAACGGAGCCCAGGGAGGGAAGACCCAGTACTTC. Its protein product is CASTRNGAQGGKTQYF.

This clonotype was seen ten or more times. The chain has TRBV19 and TRBJ1-5; unclear D gene. Per the germline V gene, CDR1 is LNHDA and CDR2 is SQIVND (reference sequence). The CDR3 is 15 residues long. Trimming stripped 4 bases from V and 2 bases from J, with 12 bases between. The CDR3 reads CASSNDRVGNQPQHF. Here the CDR3 DNA reads TGTGCCAGTAGTAATGATAGGGTTGGCAATCAGCCCCAGCATTTT. Full variable domain (remainder filled in from reference TRBV19 and TRBJ1-5): DGGITQSPKYLFRKEGQNVTLSCEQNLNHDAMYWYRQDPGQGLRLIYYSQIVNDFQKGDIAEGYSVSREKKESFPLTVTSAQKNPTAFYLCASSNDRVGNQPQHFGDGTRLSIL.

The chain combines TRBV6-5 with TRBJ2-7, with 9 nucleotides matching TRBD1. CDR1 and CDR2 from the germline V gene are MNHEY and SVGAGI. The V and J ends lost 2 bases and 2 bases, in that order; junction bases with no gene match: 4. The CDR3 spans 15 residues. The CDR3 DNA sequence: TGTGCCAGCAGTTACGGGGGACAGGGAACCTACGAGCAGTACTTC. This gives the protein CASSYGGQGTYEQYF.

In its sample, this clonotype was seen once. The V and J genes are TRBV12-3 or TRBV12-4 and TRBJ2-2; TRBD2 matches at 9 bases. This CDR3 spans 18 amino acids. V was clipped by 6 bases and J by 5 bases; unmatched bases: 16. The CDR3 DNA sequence: TGTGCCAGCAGCCCGGGCGTTAGCGGGAGTGTTCTAACCGGGGAGCTGTTTTTT. Its protein product is CASSPGVSGSVLTGELFF.

The sample holds many counts of this clonotype. The chain is built from TRBV6-2 or TRBV6-3 and TRBJ2-5; D is unclear. Germline lookup yields CDR1 MNHEY and CDR2 SVGEGT. The CDR3 covers 11 residues. The V gene lost 4 bases and the J gene lost 12 bases, with 12 bases spanning the gap. CDR3 nucleotides: TGTGCCAGCAGTTTAACAGAGACAAAGTACTTC. It specifies CASSLTETKYF.

A remark on this clonotype: This may be a read error, as it is one base from a much larger clone. As DNA, the CDR3 is TGTGCCAGCAGAAAGTGGGAAACCGGGGAGCTGTGTTTT. It yields the protein CASRKWETGELCF. The chain combines TRBV28 with TRBJ2-2; perhaps TRBD2 as D (5 bases). Germline-derived CDR1 and CDR2 are MDHEN and SYDVKM. CDR3 length: 13 amino acids.

In this sample, this clonotype turned up many times. The rearrangement uses TRBV6-2 or TRBV6-3 and TRBJ2-7; a possible D gene is TRBD2 (6 bases). The CDR3 loop spans 14 amino acids. Deletions cut 7 bases from V and 1 base from J, with 14 bases between. Germline V lookup: CDR1 MNHEY, CDR2 SVGEGT. The CDR3 sequence is CASTTTRGSYEQYF. Written as DNA, the CDR3 is TGTGCCAGCACTACGACTAGAGGGTCCTACGAGCAGTACTTC.

Note on this clonotype: A much larger clone differs from this one at a single base, so this may be a read error. V and J are TRBV7-8 and TRBJ2-7; D may be TRBD1 or TRBD2 (5 bases each). There are 14 residues in the CDR3. V was clipped by 0 bases and J by 5 bases, with 11 bases between them. Germline V gives CDR1 SGHVS, CDR2 FQNEAQ. This CDR3 is CASSLARGTDEQYF. In DNA form, the CDR3 reads TGTGCCAGCAGCTTAGCGAGAGGGACCGACGAGCAGTACTTC.

This clonotype was seen at least ten times. The V and J genes are TRBV7-2 and TRBJ2-7; possibly TRBD1 or TRBD2 for D (7 bases each). This CDR3 comprises 17 residues. The ends were cut back, 5 bases at V and 4 bases at J, with 24 bases in the middle. Germline CDR1 SGHTA, CDR2 FQGNSA. The CDR3 DNA reads as TGTGCCAGCAGCATCCAGGGGGGGGACACCTCTTATTACGAGCAGTACTTC. This codes for CASSIQGGDTSYYEQYF.

The chain links TRBV5-6 to TRBJ1-2; D not certain. The CDR3 has 12 amino acids. Germline V gene data show CDR1 as SGHDT and CDR2 as YYEEEE. V lost 4 bases, J lost 8 bases, and 12 bases lay in between. The CDR3 DNA sequence: TGTGCCAGCAGCCCTGCGAGAGGGGGCTACACCTTC. Amino acids: CASSPARGGYTF.

There are many counts of this clonotype. This chain uses TRBV7-9 with TRBJ1-2; TRBD1 aligns across 8 bases. Unmatched junction bases numbered 4, after V lost 5 bases and J lost 5 bases. The length of the CDR3 is 13 residues. Germline V gene data show CDR1 as SEHNR and CDR2 as FQNEAQ (reference sequence). The CDR3 sequence: CASSPRQGYGYTF. In nucleotides, the CDR3 is TGTGCCAGCAGCCCGCGACAGGGGTATGGCTACACCTTC.

This clonotype has only one observation. A read error is possible here, since a much larger clone lies one base away. The chain recombines TRBV4-1 with TRBJ2-7; a weak D match, TRBD2 (6 bases). CDR1 and CDR2 (germline): MGHRA, YSYEKL. The CDR3 has 15 amino acids. V was clipped by 1 base and J by 7 bases, with 17 bases between them. CDR3 in amino acids: CASSQGMGLLLEQYF. CDR3 coding DNA: TGCGCCAGCAGCCAAGGGATGGGACTCCTCCTTGAGCAGTACTTC.

This clonotype has a count of ten or more. The chain uses TRBV6-1 and TRBJ1-5; possibly TRBD1 for D (6 bases). The CDR3 covers 14 residues. CDR1 is MNHNS and CDR2 is SASEGT in the germline V gene. The V end was cut by 7 bases, the J end by 2 bases, with 12 bases between. The CDR3 reads CASTPGGGNQPQHF. Written as DNA, the CDR3 is TGTGCCAGCACCCCGGGGGGCGGCAATCAGCCCCAGCATTTT.

The table lists this clonotype with many counts. This chain joins TRBV7-3 and TRBJ1-5; TRBD1 matches at 7 bases. Germline-derived CDR1 and CDR2 are SGHTA and FQGTGA. V trimming: 2 bases; J trimming: 4 bases; junction bases outside the gene matches: 2. This CDR3 contains 14 residues. The CDR3 sequence is CASSLYRGNQPQHF. CDR3 nucleotides: TGTGCCAGCAGCTTATACAGGGGAAATCAGCCCCAGCATTTT.